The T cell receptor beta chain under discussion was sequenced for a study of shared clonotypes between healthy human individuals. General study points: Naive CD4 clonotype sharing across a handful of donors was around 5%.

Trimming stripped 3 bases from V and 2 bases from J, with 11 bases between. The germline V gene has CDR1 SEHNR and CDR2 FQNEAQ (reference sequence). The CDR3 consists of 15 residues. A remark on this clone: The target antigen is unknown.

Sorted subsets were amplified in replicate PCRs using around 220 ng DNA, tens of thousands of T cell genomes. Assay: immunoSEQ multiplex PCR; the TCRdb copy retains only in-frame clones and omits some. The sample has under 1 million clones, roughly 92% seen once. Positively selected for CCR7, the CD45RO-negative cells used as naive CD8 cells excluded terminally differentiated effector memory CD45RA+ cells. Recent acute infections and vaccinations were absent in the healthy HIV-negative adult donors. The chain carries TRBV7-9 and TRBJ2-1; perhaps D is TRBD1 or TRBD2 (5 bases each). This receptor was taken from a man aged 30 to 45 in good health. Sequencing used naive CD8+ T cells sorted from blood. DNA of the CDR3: TGTGCCAGCAGCTTCCTGGGGGAGACCTACAATGAGCAGTTCTTC. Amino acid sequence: CASSFLGETYNEQFF.